The TCR beta chain described here comes from a study of blood T cells in healthy people across ages (dated by TCRdb to 2014 to 2015). In the study overall: Template switching captured roughly one uniquely barcoded TCR beta cDNA molecule per two T cells in model experiments. To avoid experimental bias, donors of different ages were distributed randomly across sequencing lanes. Age-related changes in TCR beta repertoire diversity were measured in the study by deep sequencing normalized with unique cDNA molecular identifiers. Using the same blood draw, the study looked at two additional independent replicas of 1 million unique cDNA reads for two donors, one aged 18 to 30 and the other aged 80 or older. Donors were grouped into four age groups: young (average roughly 17 years), middle-aged (less than 40), aged (over 55) and long-lived (just over 80).

The table lists this clonotype with a few counts. This clone's antigen is unknown. There are no base qualities to consult, and no much larger clone falls within one base. The donors were roughly 39 Caucasian individuals from Russia, aged 6 to 90 years, who were systemically healthy. Each donor gave ten milliliters of peripheral blood, collected into EDTA-treated Vacutainer tubes. Ficoll-Paque density-gradient centrifugation was used to isolate PBMCs, with at least 7 million obtained per sample. Total RNA, at least 6 micrograms per sample, was extracted from PBMCs with Trizol reagent. The percentages of naive CD45RAhigh/CD27high T cells were determined by flow cytometry on a PBMC aliquot from every donor. V lost 3 bases and J lost 4 bases; the stretch between them is 15 bases long. Looking up the germline V gene (reference sequence) yields CDR1 MNHEY and CDR2 SMNVEV. The CDR3 runs 15 amino acids, cysteine and phenylalanine included. The only DNA kept is the CDR3, 45 bases in frame from the first base.

Results and caveats for the whole study, not just this receptor: The percentage of naive T cells measured by flow cytometry correlated strongly with observed TCR beta diversity. The CMV infection status of donors was not known, potentially confounding age-related changes in expanded clonotypes. Compared with the aged group, more naive CD4+ T cells, fewer expanded clones and increased TCR diversity were shown by the long-lived group, suggesting age selection. Because profiling used bulk unsorted PBMCs, naive and antigen-experienced compartments could not be compared conclusively. Estimates of total diversity based on one million sequenced T cells were regarded as lower bounds and as underestimates. Observed TCR beta diversity per million T cells fell roughly linearly with age, and a significant reduction was already apparent by age roughly 40.

Library preparation was by 5' RACE. Sequencer: Illumina HiSeq 2500. The second PCR ran for roughly 7 to 11 cycles and used a J-beta primer mix along with a sample-barcoded 5' primer. Each TCR beta cDNA molecule received a unique molecular identifier from a template-switch 5' adaptor carrying 12 random nucleotides. At least 2.5 million CDR3-containing paired-end reads were obtained from each sample. First-strand cDNA synthesis was performed from all RNA using the Mint cDNA synthesis kit, with priming by a TRBC-specific oligonucleotide. Following uracil-DNA glycosylase treatment, a first 18-cycle PCR with universal primers M1SS and BC2_uni_R was performed on all cDNA. Regarding the original processing steps: For normalization, 1 million high-quality reads, each with a distinct molecular identifier, were randomly selected from each sample. Reads with shared molecular identifiers were discarded instead of being binned into consensus sequences. MiTCR, run with a Q25 quality threshold and the strictest error-elimination algorithm, handled CDR3 identification, clonotype clustering and error correction. Lower-bound total TCR beta diversity was estimated with a nonparametric unseen species model using Euler transformation. In TCRdb, the public reads were trimmed at Q25 with fastp and aligned with MiXCR, with productive beta chains retained. Entries that share a CDR3 protein sequence are merged under the most common genes and DNA. TCRdb's processing, not the authors' own work, is the source of the V and J calls. Present in this sample are about 750,000 distinct CDR3 sequences, 40% to 65% of which were seen just once. About 38% of the sample is in the top ten clones.

This sequence originates from an elderly man in good health. The chain employs TRBV27 and TRBJ2-5; the D gene is unclear. The sample consisted of blood. The CDR3 reads CASSFFGRDGETQYF. The DNA is TGTGCCAGCAGTTTCTTCGGAAGGGATGGAGAGACCCAGTACTTC.